The source of this TCR beta chain is a study of vaccination effects on CD4 cells after COVID-19. On the study more broadly: The median interval between the second dose and post-vaccine sampling was 72 days.

The V and J ends lost 0 bases and 0 bases respectively, with 8 bases between them. Germline V gene data show CDR1 as SGHRS and CDR2 as YFSETQ. The CDR3 loop spans 15 amino acids. Study-wide points: Infection-derived and vaccine-derived clones contracted markedly late after vaccination.

Libraries were prepared by immunoSEQ multiplex PCR; TCRdb keeps only in-frame clonotypes and omits some of them. The data show 15,000 or so clones, roughly 70% seen once. As for this clone: Its antigen remains unknown.

CD4+ T cells specific for antigen were expanded with viral peptide pools by the ViraFEST assay before sequencing. Subsequent to approximately 11 days of culture, CD4+ T cells were isolated. This individual tested PCR-positive for SARS-CoV-2 infection between March and December 2020. Each person got two doses of an mRNA SARS-CoV-2 vaccine, BNT162b2 or mRNA-1273. The source is a human donor who had a prior SARS-CoV-2 infection. The chain links TRBV5-1 to TRBJ2-3; D gene uncertain. This sample comprised CD4+ T cells from PBMCs cultured with HCoV-NL63 spike peptides, obtained after COVID-19 vaccination. The chain's CDR3 is CASSLVAASTDTQYF. The CDR3 DNA reads TGCGCCAGCAGCTTGGTTGCGGCTAGCACAGATACGCAGTATTTT.